Shown below are 29 T cell receptor beta chains from a single sample sequenced in a study of blood T cell repertoires in COVID-19. TCRdb's copy holds only in-frame clones and misses some; the assay was immunoSEQ multiplex PCR. This sample carries about 380,000 clones, roughly 91% of them seen once, and the ten largest clones take approximately 1.2%. Material for sequencing was PBMCs or T cells enriched from blood (not recorded which). These receptors were taken from a young woman who had recovered from COVID-19.

The rearrangement joins TRBV28 to TRBJ2-7; D is ambiguous. The V gene lost 5 bases and the J gene lost 0 bases, with 14 bases spanning the gap. In germline, CDR1 is MDHEN, CDR2 SYDVKM. This CDR3 contains 15 residues. The CDR3 region is CASSRLTELSYEQYF. The CDR3 bases are TGTGCCAGCAGTAGACTCACCGAGCTCTCCTACGAGCAGTACTTC.

This rearrangement joins TRBV5-1 to TRBJ2-2, with TRBD1 identical over 8 bases. The germline V gene has CDR1 SGHRS and CDR2 YFSETQ. This CDR3 comprises 15 residues. Germline trimming cut 2 bases from V and 4 bases from J; bases unmatched to any gene: 4. The CDR3 nucleotides read TGCGCCAGCAGCTTCGACAGGGGAACCACCGGGGAGCTGTTTTTT. Residues: CASSFDRGTTGELFF.

This chain links TRBV7-8 with TRBJ1-4; D remains unclear. Germline CDR1 is SGHVS and CDR2 is FQNEAQ. The CDR3 covers 15 residues. Trimming pared 0 bases from V and 7 bases from J, leaving 12 bases between. The CDR3 DNA sequence: TGTGCCAGCAGCTTAGCGGGCGCGGGAGGTGAAAAACTGTTTTTT. Translating it yields CASSLAGAGGEKLFF.

V and J are TRBV6-1 and TRBJ1-2, with TRBD1 matching 9 bases. Germline values: CDR1 MNHNS, CDR2 SASEGT. The CDR3 consists of 16 residues. V dropped 3 bases and J dropped 3; count of bases not matched to a gene: 8. CDR3 loop: CASSDPAGTGHYGYTF. CDR3 nucleotides: TGTGCCAGCAGTGATCCCGCCGGGACAGGGCACTATGGCTACACCTTC.

V gene TRBV2 combines with J gene TRBJ1-1, with 12 bases identical to TRBD1. This CDR3 spans 14 amino acids. Per germline, CDR1 SNHLY and CDR2 FYNNEI. Trimming removed 10 bases from V and 5 bases from J; junction bases left unmatched: 8. DNA of the CDR3: TGTGCCATTACGGGACAGGGGGCGCCAACTGAAGCTTTCTTT. Its protein product is CAITGQGAPTEAFF.

The chain joins TRBV7-3 to TRBJ1-2; TRBD1 is a possible D gene (6 bases). CDR1 is SGHTA, CDR2 FQGTGA, per germline. With 2 bases removed from V and 10 bases from J, the gap between germline ends came to 23 bases. The CDR3 runs 16 residues. The CDR3 region has the DNA TGTGCCAGCAGCTTATTCCCCCGGGACACCAGCAAGTCCTACACCTTC. Translated: CASSLFPRDTSKSYTF.

This chain connects TRBV5-1 to TRBJ2-7; 8 nucleotides match TRBD1. The length of the CDR3 is 15 residues. CDR1 is SGHRS and CDR2 is YFSETQ in the germline V gene. Trimming took 6 bases from V and 0 from J; bases not matched to a gene: 8. The chain's CDR3 is CASISEDRVSYEQYF. In nucleotides, the CDR3 is TGCGCCAGCATCTCGGAGGACAGGGTCTCCTACGAGCAGTACTTC.

CDR3 bases: TGTGCCAGCAGCCCGAACAGGGTTCCGACAGATACGCAGTATTTT. Translation gives CASSPNRVPTDTQYF. This chain uses TRBV5-6 with TRBJ2-3; D possibly corresponds to TRBD1 (6 bases). In germline, CDR1 is SGHDT, CDR2 YYEEEE. Between the trimmed V and J ends, which lost 4 bases and 3 bases, there was a span of 15 bases. The CDR3 totals 15 residues.

This chain joins TRBV29-1 and TRBJ1-1; the match to TRBD1 covers 7 bases. Germline assignment: CDR1 SQVTM and CDR2 ANQGSEA. This CDR3 contains 14 residues. Trimming took 1 base from V and 4 from J; bases not matched to a gene: 6. CDR3 protein: CSVEARGIFTEAFF. DNA for the CDR3: TGCAGCGTTGAAGCCAGGGGGATTTTCACTGAAGCTTTCTTT.

This sequence joins TRBV2 and TRBJ1-3, with 9 positions matching TRBD1. CDR1 and CDR2 from the germline V gene are SNHLY and FYNNEI. The CDR3 is made up of 15 amino acids. Unmatched junction bases numbered 10, after V lost 7 bases and J lost 6 bases. CDR3 nucleotide sequence: TGTGCCAGCACCCCCCGGGGGACAGGGATAAACACCATATATTTT. This codes for CASTPRGTGINTIYF.

This sequence joins TRBV5-1 and TRBJ2-5; perhaps TRBD2 as D (7 bases). The CDR3 length is 17 residues. V was pared by 4 bases and J by 5 bases, with 24 bases between. CDR1 is SGHRS, CDR2 YFSETQ, per germline. The CDR3 protein is CASSLDHLRGRLETQYF. The CDR3 DNA reads as TGCGCCAGCAGCCTGGACCACTTGCGGGGGCGCTTGGAGACCCAGTACTTC.

The genes are TRBV7-6 and TRBJ2-1, with 8 positions matching TRBD1. Germline CDR1 SGHVS, CDR2 FNYEAQ. The V gene end was trimmed by 3 bases and the J gene end by 5 bases; junction bases not matched to a gene: 6. There are 15 residues in the CDR3. The CDR3, as DNA: TGTGCCAGCAGCTTTGACAGGGGACCCCACAATGAGCAGTTCTTC. Translating gives CASSFDRGPHNEQFF.

The chain combines TRBV9 with TRBJ2-2; no firm D call. The CDR3 runs to 15 residues. V shed 0 bases and J shed 1 base, with 7 bases lying between them. Germline V CDR1 and CDR2: SGDLS, YYNGEE. Here the CDR3 reads CASSVGPMNTGELFF. CDR3 bases: TGTGCCAGCAGCGTAGGGCCGATGAACACCGGGGAGCTGTTTTTT.

The chain couples TRBV30 to TRBJ2-3, with no clear D. The CDR3 runs 12 residues. Germline lookup yields CDR1 GTSNPN and CDR2 SVGIG (reference sequence). Trimming stripped 4 bases from V and 4 bases from J, with 9 bases between. The CDR3 protein is CAWNRQADTQYF. CDR3 DNA: TGTGCCTGGAACCGGCAGGCAGATACGCAGTATTTT.

The genes are TRBV5-4 and TRBJ1-3, with D perhaps matching TRBD1 (5 bases). CDR3 length equals 13 residues. Trimming removed 6 bases at V and 3 bases at J, with 10 bases between. CDR1 is SGHNT, CDR2 YYREEE, per germline (reference sequence). CDR3 loop: CASTSQGGNTIYF. CDR3 nucleotide sequence: TGTGCCAGCACCTCCCAGGGTGGAAACACCATATATTTT.

The chain uses TRBV5-1 and TRBJ1-1, with 9 bases identical to TRBD1. V dropped 3 bases and J dropped 0; count of bases not matched to a gene: 9. Germline V gives CDR1 SGHRS, CDR2 YFSETQ. The CDR3 extends over 17 amino acids. CDR3 loop: CASSSPGQGPMNTEAFF. Written as DNA, the CDR3 is TGCGCCAGCAGCTCACCGGGACAGGGACCCATGAACACTGAAGCTTTCTTT.

V is TRBV6-5 and J is TRBJ2-7; no clear D. This CDR3 contains 15 residues. V lost 0 bases and J lost 2, with 11 bases in between. CDR1 is MNHEY and CDR2 is SVGAGI in the germline V gene. The CDR3 protein is CASSYSADNTYEQYF. CDR3 DNA sequence: TGTGCCAGCAGTTACTCGGCAGATAATACCTACGAGCAGTACTTC.

The chain joins TRBV7-6 to TRBJ2-2; no firm D call. Germline V gives CDR1 SGHVS, CDR2 FNYEAQ. CDR3 length: 14 amino acids. V lost 1 base to trimming and J lost 1 base, with 4 bases between them. CDR3 residues: CASSLEQNTGELFF. In DNA form, the CDR3 reads TGTGCCAGCAGCTTAGAACAGAACACCGGGGAGCTGTTTTTT.

This rearrangement joins TRBV27 to TRBJ2-1, with D maybe TRBD2 (8 bases). The length of the CDR3 is 17 residues. CDR1 and CDR2 (germline): MNHEY, SMNVEV (reference sequence). V was cut by 5 bases and J by 5 bases, with 22 bases left in between. The CDR3 coding sequence is TGTGCCAGCAGTCTAGGCCGGGAGGGGGCGCTGAACAATGAGCAGTTCTTC. Its protein product is CASSLGREGALNNEQFF.

This chain connects TRBV7-9 to TRBJ1-2; no clear D. V lost 5 bases and J 4 bases, leaving 8 bases between the germline ends. The CDR3 covers 12 residues. From germline, CDR1 is SEHNR and CDR2 FQNEAQ (reference sequence). The CDR3 is CASSMETYGYTF. DNA for the CDR3: TGTGCCAGCAGCATGGAGACCTATGGCTACACCTTC.

The gene calls are TRBV29-1 and TRBJ2-2; D is perhaps TRBD1 (7 bases). Between the trimmed V and J ends, which lost 7 bases and 5 bases, there was a span of 14 bases. Germline V gene data show CDR1 as SQVTM and CDR2 as ANQGSEA. This CDR3 has 13 residues. CDR3 coding DNA: TGCAGCGCACGGACAGGAGGGACCGGGGAGCTGTTTTTT. This encodes CSARTGGTGELFF.

This clone was seen only once. J is TRBJ1-6 and V is TRBV5-1; TRBD1 agrees at 9 bases. With 0 bases clipped from V and 12 bases from J, the junction kept 4 bases outside the gene matches. CDR1 is SGHRS and CDR2 is YFSETQ in the germline V gene. The CDR3 runs to 14 residues. CDR3 DNA sequence: TGCGCCAGCAGCTTGGCCGGACAGGGGCAACCCCTCCACTTT. Its translation is CASSLAGQGQPLHF.

V is TRBV4-2 and J is TRBJ2-7, with 8 bases that match TRBD1. Germline V gene lookup returns CDR1 LGHNA and CDR2 YNFKEQ. The CDR3 covers 15 residues. Germline trimming cut 0 bases from V and 2 bases from J; bases unmatched to any gene: 3. The CDR3 loop reads CASSQDAGGAYEQYF. Written as DNA, the CDR3 is TGTGCCAGCAGCCAAGATGCAGGGGGCGCCTACGAGCAGTACTTC.

The chain employs TRBV2 and TRBJ2-5; 8 nucleotides line up with TRBD1. With 3 bases clipped from V and 4 bases from J, the junction kept 4 bases outside the gene matches. CDR3 length: 14 residues. Germline V gene lookup returns CDR1 SNHLY and CDR2 FYNNEI. The CDR3 region has the DNA TGTGCCAGCAGTGAGTACAGGGGGTTAGAGACCCAGTACTTC. This translates into CASSEYRGLETQYF. Based on the CDR3 plus reference TRBV2 and TRBJ2-5, the full variable domain is EPEVTQTPSHQVTQMGQEVILRCVPISNHLYFYWYRQILGQKVEFLVSFYNNEISEKSEIFDDQFSVERPDGSNFTLKIRSTKLEDSAMYFCASSEYRGLETQYFGPGTRLLVL.

The sample holds one count of this clone. The V gene is TRBV12-3 or TRBV12-4, the J gene TRBJ1-3; perhaps TRBD1 as D (5 bases). V lost 5 bases, J lost 6 bases, and 11 bases lay in between. There are 13 residues in the CDR3. The DNA for the CDR3 is TGTGCCAGCAGTACGACGACAGCAAACACCATATATTTT. Encoded protein: CASSTTTANTIYF.

This chain uses TRBV5-4 with TRBJ2-3; 11 positions match TRBD2. V was clipped by 4 bases and J by 3 bases; unmatched bases: 10. CDR3 size: 17 residues. CDR1 is SGHNT, CDR2 YYREEE, per germline (reference sequence). The CDR3 sequence: CASSGTSGGRSTDTQYF. DNA for the CDR3: TGTGCCAGCAGCGGAACTAGCGGGGGTCGGTCTACAGATACGCAGTATTTT.

The rearrangement joins TRBV11-1 to TRBJ2-1; the match to TRBD2 covers 7 bases. Germline assignment: CDR1 SGHAT and CDR2 FQDESV (reference sequence). The V gene end was trimmed by 6 bases and the J gene end by 5 bases; junction bases not matched to a gene: 10. The CDR3 sequence is 15 residues long. DNA for the CDR3: TGTGCCAGCAGACAAGTCGGACTAGGCCACAATGAGCAGTTCTTC. It translates to CASRQVGLGHNEQFF.

The chain joins TRBV5-6 to TRBJ1-5, with unresolved D. V gave up 1 base and J gave up 6 bases, with 17 bases separating them. CDR1 and CDR2 (germline): SGHDT, YYEEEE. This CDR3 is built from 16 residues. The DNA of the CDR3 is TGTGCCAGCAGCTTGTTGGCACCGGGAGGGTCTCAGCCCCAGCATTTT. Its protein is CASSLLAPGGSQPQHF. The full variable domain, with the rest looked up from reference TRBV5-6 and TRBJ1-5, is DAGVTQSPTHLIKTRGQQVTLRCSPKSGHDTVSWYQQALGQGPQFIFQYYEEEERQRGNFPDRFSGHQFPNYSSELNVNALLLGDSALYLCASSLLAPGGSQPQHFGDGTRLSIL.

The V and J genes are TRBV7-6 and TRBJ2-7, with TRBD1 matching over 8 bases. CDR3 length: 20 residues. Germline V gene data show CDR1 as SGHVS and CDR2 as FNYEAQ. V lost 1 base, J lost 3 bases, and 20 bases stayed unmatched. In DNA, the CDR3 is TGTGCCAGCAGCTTAGACGCAGGTCCAGGGACAGGAGGTAGGAGCTACGAGCAGTACTTC. It specifies CASSLDAGPGTGGRSYEQYF.